These T cell receptor beta chains were read from a single sample in a study of control samples from healthy donors and cancer patients. The protocol was immunoSEQ multiplex PCR, while the TCRdb copy is restricted to in-frame clones and leaves out a portion. The sample has around 120,000 clones; 85% to 90% are singletons. Sequencing used PBMCs. The receptor set was obtained from a woman in her fifties or sixties with colorectal cancer. Each CDR3 is given with its conserved first and last residue. The D gene is left open where the match is weak.

len,d_gene,v_gene,CDR3aa
20,-,TRBV15,CATSRDLIGILITANYGYTF
14,TRBD1,TRBV12-5,CASGLSPAPGGAFF
15,-,TRBV7-6,CASSLEEGLHSPLHF
16,-,TRBV19,CASTHGKGQLNTEAFF
14,TRBD1,TRBV6-5,CASRLGGSTDTQYF
11,-,TRBV6-5,CASTGGNTIYF
13,-,TRBV12-3/TRBV12-4,CASSRTDGIPQHF
12,-,TRBV3-1/TRBV3-2,CASSQGANGYTF
13,TRBD1,TRBV29-1,CSVADRGTYEQYF
15,TRBD2,TRBV27,CASSPLDGREETQYF
16,TRBD1,TRBV7-9,CASSRGQGVANYGYTF
15,TRBD2,TRBV6-5,CASSSRLAGSGEQYF
15,-,TRBV4-1,CASSQDTGPLYEQYF
15,-,TRBV5-1,CASSTFSAELVTQYF
14,TRBD1,TRBV19,CASLRQGRQETQYF
15,-,TRBV7-8,CASSLLASATGELFF
13,-,TRBV12-3/TRBV12-4,CASSRYSNQPQHF
15,-,TRBV7-3,CASSPLGSLNYGYTF
13,-,TRBV19,CASSPGTPEEAFF
14,-,TRBV27,CASRPLSVLYGYTF
15,TRBD2,TRBV5-1,CASSLNSGGWDEQFF
14,-,TRBV11-2,CASSPTGGSEKLFF
14,TRBD1,TRBV19,CASSIRTGYNGYTF
17,-,TRBV4-1,CASSQVLQGRGPGEQYF
17,TRBD2,TRBV18,CASSPQSGTTSTDTQYF
13,-,TRBV7-9,CAGLRAANTEAFF
15,TRBD1,TRBV27,CASSLQGAGTGELFF
14,-,TRBV6-1,CASSDPTGTMEAFF
15,-,TRBV9,CASSVGSGAETEAFF
16,TRBD1,TRBV2,CASRQEAPGTGDGYTF
14,-,TRBV15,CATSRDNGREKLFF
15,-,TRBV9,CASSVSRGHNYGYTF
15,TRBD2,TRBV25-1,CASSEGRGGLDTQYF
15,TRBD2,TRBV7-8,CASSSSTSGGGIQYF
16,-,TRBV2,CASSEIGRVYGDTQYF
15,-,TRBV7-2,CASSLMQGSGNTIYF
14,-,TRBV19,CASSFGYKEETQYF
11,-,TRBV3-1/TRBV3-2,CASSFEETQYF
14,TRBD1,TRBV15,CATSRDRAEDTQYF
15,-,TRBV11-2,CASSVQPGLGNTIYF
11,-,TRBV15,CATSRVGDLVF
13,-,TRBV6-6,CASSYSSFNEQFF